Below are 14 T cell receptor beta chains sequenced from a single sample in a study of identical twins. TCRdb redid the calling of the 5' RACE reads with MiXCR, one entry per CDR3 protein. The profile shows around 530,000 distinct CDR3 sequences, 13% to 15% of them singletons. This same sample was also taken into another study, of yellow fever vaccine responses in identical twins.

Sample: CD4+ T cells sorted from blood. The receptors were sampled from a woman younger than 35 in good health.

The genes are TRBV24-1 and TRBJ2-1; tentative D call: TRBD2 (6 bases). This CDR3 has 13 residues. Trimming cost V 8 bases and J 7 bases, with 14 bases left between them. Germline CDR1 KGHDR, CDR2 SFDVKD. CDR3 sequence: CATKAGRTNEQFF. CDR3 bases: TGTGCCACCAAGGCCGGGAGAACTAATGAGCAGTTCTTC.

This clonotype was seen more than once but under ten times. The J gene is TRBJ2-7, the V gene TRBV12-3 or TRBV12-4, with TRBD2 matching 7 bases. With V trimmed by 5 bases and J by 5 bases, 3 bases remained unmatched. The CDR3 sequence is 12 residues long. This CDR3 is CASSTSVDEQYF. The CDR3 coding sequence is TGTGCCAGCAGTACTAGCGTTGACGAGCAGTACTTC.

This clonotype was detected a few times. J is TRBJ2-2 and V is TRBV11-2, with a possible D match to TRBD2 (5 bases). Germline V lookup: CDR1 SGHAT, CDR2 FQNNGV. Trimming removed 1 base from V and 4 bases from J, with 13 bases in between. This CDR3 is built from 16 residues. DNA for the CDR3: TGTGCCAGCAGCTTAGGGGTGGCAGGACTCACCGGGGAGCTGTTTTTT. Its translation: CASSLGVAGLTGELFF.

This clonotype showed up just once. The germline gene is not matched at one end of the junction; a read error may be the cause. V gene TRBV4-1 combines with J gene TRBJ2-3; TRBD1 or TRBD2 may be the D gene (5 bases each). This CDR3 region has 14 residues. Germline CDR1 is MGHRA and CDR2 is YSYEKL. CDR3: CASSPGTGKDAQYF. The CDR3 nucleotides read TGCGCCAGCAGCCCCGGGACGGGTAAAGATGCGCAGTATTTT.

This clonotype was observed a few times. The genes are TRBV27 and TRBJ1-1; no definite D call. The germline V gene encodes CDR1 MNHEY and CDR2 SMNVEV (reference sequence). The CDR3 totals 14 residues. Trimming removed 2 bases at V and 1 base at J, with 8 bases between. DNA of the CDR3: TGTGCCAGCAGTTTAGTTTGGGGGAACACTGAAGCTTTCTTT. Translating gives CASSLVWGNTEAFF.

The V call is TRBV20-1, the J call TRBJ2-6, with D possibly TRBD1 on 6 matching bases. From germline, CDR1 is DFQATT and CDR2 SNEGSKA (reference sequence). With 2 bases removed from V and 4 bases from J, the gap between germline ends came to 12 bases. CDR3 length: 15 amino acids. The chain's CDR3 is CSARNRVDGANVLTF. The CDR3 region has the DNA TGCAGTGCTAGAAACAGGGTTGACGGGGCCAACGTCCTGACTTTC.

In DNA, the CDR3 is TGCAGCGTTAAGGGAGGTGAAAAACTGTTTTTT. It translates to CSVKGGEKLFF. The J gene is TRBJ1-4, the V gene TRBV29-1; D ambiguous. The V and J ends lost 5 bases and 7 bases respectively, with 8 bases between them. Germline V lookup: CDR1 SQVTM, CDR2 ANQGSEA. This CDR3 is 11 amino acids long.

The chain links TRBV19 to TRBJ2-2; D is uncertain. Trimming removed 7 bases at V and 7 bases at J, with 10 bases between. The length of the CDR3 is 12 residues. In germline, CDR1 is LNHDA, CDR2 SQIVND (reference sequence). CDR3 amino acids: CASNFNLGELFF. CDR3 nucleotide sequence: TGTGCCAGTAACTTCAATCTCGGGGAGCTGTTTTTT. The full variable domain, in which reference TRBV19 and TRBJ2-2 provide the parts outside the CDR3, is DGGITQSPKYLFRKEGQNVTLSCEQNLNHDAMYWYRQDPGQGLRLIYYSQIVNDFQKGDIAEGYSVSREKKESFPLTVTSAQKNPTAFYLCASNFNLGELFFGEGSRLTVL.

The chain couples TRBV5-5 to TRBJ1-1; the D gene is possibly TRBD1 (6 bases). The ends were cut back, 4 bases at V and 1 base at J, with 14 bases in the middle. Germline CDR1 and CDR2: SGHKS and YYEKEE (reference sequence). This CDR3 region has 15 residues. CDR3 amino acids: CASSASPGANTEAFF. CDR3 coding DNA: TGTGCCAGCAGCGCTTCCCCGGGGGCGAACACTGAAGCTTTCTTT.

This clonotype has more than one count but fewer than ten. This chain uses TRBV5-1 with TRBJ2-2; TRBD2 agrees at 10 bases. The CDR3 covers 17 residues. Trimming removed 2 bases from V and 1 base from J; junction bases left unmatched: 5. Per the germline V gene, CDR1 is SGHRS and CDR2 is YFSETQ. Written as DNA, the CDR3 is TGCGCCAGCAGCTTTTTAACTAGCGGGAAGAACACCGGGGAGCTGTTTTTT. Its protein is CASSFLTSGKNTGELFF.

This clonotype was found a few times. The V and J genes are TRBV5-1 and TRBJ2-1; the match to TRBD2 covers 10 bases. With 4 bases clipped from V and 9 bases from J, the junction kept 13 bases outside the gene matches. Germline V gene data show CDR1 as SGHRS and CDR2 as YFSETQ. This CDR3 spans 16 amino acids. DNA of the CDR3: TGCGCCAGCAGCGAGCTAGCGGGAGAGGTACCTAGTGAGCAGTTCTTC. Translating it yields CASSELAGEVPSEQFF.

This clonotype was seen only a few times. The V and J genes are TRBV5-1 and TRBJ1-2, with unresolved D. The CDR3 contains 13 residues. The germline V and J ends were trimmed by 4 bases and 6 bases, with 13 bases remaining between them. From germline, CDR1 is SGHRS and CDR2 YFSETQ. The CDR3 reads CASSMTIGDGYTF. For the CDR3, the DNA is TGCGCCAGCAGCATGACAATTGGGGATGGCTACACCTTC. Full variable domain (missing parts from reference TRBV5-1 and TRBJ1-2): KAGVTQTPRYLIKTRGQQVTLSCSPISGHRSVSWYQQTPGQGLQFLFEYFSETQRNKGNFPGRFSGRQFSNSRSEMNVSTLELGDSALYLCASSMTIGDGYTFGSGTRLTVV.

J is TRBJ1-6 and V is TRBV7-8; D remains unclear. This CDR3 region has 14 residues. Germline assignment: CDR1 SGHVS and CDR2 FQNEAQ. V lost 3 bases and J lost 8, with 11 bases in between. This CDR3 reads CASSFPLLDSPLHF. The CDR3 DNA reads TGTGCCAGCAGCTTCCCACTACTGGATTCACCCCTCCACTTT. The full variable domain, with the rest looked up from reference TRBV7-8 and TRBJ1-6, is GAGVSQSPRYKVAKRGQDVALRCDPISGHVSLFWYQQALGQGPEFLTYFQNEAQLDKSGLPSDRFFAERPEGSVSTLKIQRTQQEDSAVYLCASSFPLLDSPLHFGNGTRLTVT.

The chain combines TRBV11-2 with TRBJ2-1; 8 bases line up with TRBD2. CDR3 length: 16 amino acids. V lost 5 bases and J lost 5; bases outside the gene matches: 11. Germline-derived CDR1 and CDR2 are SGHAT and FQNNGV. The CDR3 coding sequence is TGTGCCAGCAGCGGAGCGGGGGTGCTAAATAACAATGAGCAGTTCTTC. Protein sequence: CASSGAGVLNNNEQFF. Filled out from reference TRBV11-2 and TRBJ2-1, the complete variable domain reads EAGVAQSPRYKIIEKRQSVAFWCNPISGHATLYWYQQILGQGPKLLIQFQNNGVVDDSQLPKDRFSAERLKGVDSTLKIQPAKLEDSAVYLCASSGAGVLNNNEQFFGPGTRLTVL.